This entry lists 4 T cell receptor beta chains sequenced from one sample in a study of cytomegalovirus exposure and HLA in healthy donors. This table comes from immunoSEQ multiplex PCR, and its TCRdb copy is limited to in-frame clones, with some not included. The sample records about 110,000 clones, approximately 94% being singletons. Sequences were obtained from PBMCs. Source of these receptors: a woman in her late teens or twenties in good health and CMV-seronegative.

This clone came up once. This sequence joins TRBV4-1 and TRBJ2-1, with no clear D. This CDR3 has 14 residues. Germline lookup yields CDR1 MGHRA and CDR2 YSYEKL. Trimming took off 0 bases at V and 9 bases at J, with 12 bases between the two ends. The CDR3, as DNA: TGCGCCAGCAGCCAAGACGTACGCAGTCCTGAGCAGTTCTTC. It yields the protein CASSQDVRSPEQFF.

This clone has just one count. The chain joins TRBV11-1 to TRBJ1-1, with unresolved D. Germline V gene sequence: CDR1 SGHAT, CDR2 FQDESV (reference sequence). The CDR3 totals 16 residues. Trimming cost V 4 bases and J 2 bases, with 17 bases left between them. The DNA of the CDR3 is TGTGCCAGCAGCTCCCCTCTAGGCAGAAAAAACACTGAAGCTTTCTTT. Protein sequence: CASSSPLGRKNTEAFF.

The V call is TRBV7-2, the J call TRBJ1-2; tentative D call: TRBD1 (6 bases). V was pared by 5 bases and J by 6 bases, with 19 bases between. This CDR3 has 15 residues. Per the germline V gene, CDR1 is SGHTA and CDR2 is FQGNSA. CDR3 amino acids: CASSPRGGERHGYTF. The CDR3 DNA sequence: TGTGCCAGCAGCCCCAGAGGGGGAGAAAGGCATGGCTACACCTTC.

The chain has TRBV29-1 and TRBJ1-1, with TRBD1 identical over 8 bases. The CDR3 is made up of 13 amino acids. Trimming removed 7 bases from V and 1 base from J; junction bases left unmatched: 5. Germline V lookup: CDR1 SQVTM, CDR2 ANQGSEA. The CDR3 region is CSAHGQGNTEAFF. The CDR3 DNA reads TGCAGCGCACACGGACAGGGGAACACTGAAGCTTTCTTT.